The clone carrying this TCR beta chain was detected ten times or more. Its cognate antigen is unknown. The record originates from a study of T cells in Graves' hyperthyroidism and ophthalmopathy. Findings and caveats of the study: Blood held most thyroid clonotypes expanded above 0.001 frequency. Separating ophthalmopathy from stable hyperthyroidism was achieved by a 13 V-J model.

This CDR3 is built from 19 residues. The V and J ends lost 4 bases and 1 base, in that order; junction bases with no gene match: 14. Germline V gene lookup returns CDR1 MNHNY and CDR2 SVGAGI (reference sequence). It was RNA transcripts that yielded the amplified TCR beta CDR3 regions. An initial round of RT-PCR targeting the TCR CDR3 relied on the HTBI primer set. From the multiplex PCR reads, TCRdb called clonotypes with MiXCR, one entry per CDR3 protein. This sample has 330,000 or so distinct CDR3 sequences; 15% to 20% occur once, and the top ten carry roughly a sixth. Clinical Activity Scores of at least 3, NOSPECS grades of at least 4 and durations under 3 months characterized ophthalmopathy patients. Cells are PBMCs isolated from around 10 ml of fresh blood.

The chain uses TRBV6-6 and TRBJ1-1, with 11 bases aligning to TRBD1. The sequenced sample consisted of blood. This clonotype was obtained from a middle-aged woman with Graves' ophthalmopathy. CDR3 DNA sequence: TGTGCCAGCAGTTGGAAAATGACCGGGACAGGGGGAAGGAACACTGAAGCTTTCTTT. This translates into CASSWKMTGTGGRNTEAFF.